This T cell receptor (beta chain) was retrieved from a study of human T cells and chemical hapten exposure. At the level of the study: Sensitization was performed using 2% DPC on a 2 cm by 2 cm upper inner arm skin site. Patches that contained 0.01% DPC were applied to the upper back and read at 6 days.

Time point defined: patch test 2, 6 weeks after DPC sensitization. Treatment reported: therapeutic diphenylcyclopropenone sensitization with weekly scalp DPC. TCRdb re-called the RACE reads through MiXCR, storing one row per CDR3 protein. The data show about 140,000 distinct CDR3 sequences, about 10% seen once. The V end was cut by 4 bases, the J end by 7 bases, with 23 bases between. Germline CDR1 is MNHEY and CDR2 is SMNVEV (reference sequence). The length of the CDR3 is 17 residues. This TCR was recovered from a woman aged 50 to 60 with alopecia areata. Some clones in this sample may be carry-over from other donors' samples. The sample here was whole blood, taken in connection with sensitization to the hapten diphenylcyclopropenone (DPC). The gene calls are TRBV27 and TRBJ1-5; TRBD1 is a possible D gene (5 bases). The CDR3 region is CASSSRPGPLPGQPQHF. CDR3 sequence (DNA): TGTGCCAGCAGTTCCAGACCGGGACCCCTGCCGGGACAGCCCCAGCATTTT.